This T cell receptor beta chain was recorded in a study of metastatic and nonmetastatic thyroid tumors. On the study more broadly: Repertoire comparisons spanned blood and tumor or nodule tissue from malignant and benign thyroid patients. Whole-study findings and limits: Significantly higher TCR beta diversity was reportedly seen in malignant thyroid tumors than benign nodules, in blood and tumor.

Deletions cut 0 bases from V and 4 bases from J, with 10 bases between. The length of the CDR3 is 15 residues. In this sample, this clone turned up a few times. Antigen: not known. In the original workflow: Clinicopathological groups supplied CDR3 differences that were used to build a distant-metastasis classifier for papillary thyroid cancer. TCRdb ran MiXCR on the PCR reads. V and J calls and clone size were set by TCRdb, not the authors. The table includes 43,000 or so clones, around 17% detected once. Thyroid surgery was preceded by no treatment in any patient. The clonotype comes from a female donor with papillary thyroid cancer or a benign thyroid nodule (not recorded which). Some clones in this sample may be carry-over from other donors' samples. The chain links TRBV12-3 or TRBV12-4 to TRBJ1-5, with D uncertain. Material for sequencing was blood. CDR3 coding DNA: TGTGCCAGCAGTTTAGCGCAAGCCTATAATCAGCCCCAGCATTTT. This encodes CASSLAQAYNQPQHF.